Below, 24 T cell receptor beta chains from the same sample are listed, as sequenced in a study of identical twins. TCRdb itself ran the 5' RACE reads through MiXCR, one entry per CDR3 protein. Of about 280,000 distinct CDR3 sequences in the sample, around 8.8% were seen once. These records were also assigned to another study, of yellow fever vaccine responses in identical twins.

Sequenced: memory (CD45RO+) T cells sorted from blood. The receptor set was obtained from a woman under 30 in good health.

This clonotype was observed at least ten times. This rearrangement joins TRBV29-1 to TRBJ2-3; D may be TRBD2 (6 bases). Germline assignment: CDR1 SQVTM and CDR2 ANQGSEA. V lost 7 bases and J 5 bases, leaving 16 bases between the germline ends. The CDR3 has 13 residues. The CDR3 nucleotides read TGCAGCGGGGAGGCGCGATCGCTAGATACGCAGTATTTT. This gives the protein CSGEARSLDTQYF.

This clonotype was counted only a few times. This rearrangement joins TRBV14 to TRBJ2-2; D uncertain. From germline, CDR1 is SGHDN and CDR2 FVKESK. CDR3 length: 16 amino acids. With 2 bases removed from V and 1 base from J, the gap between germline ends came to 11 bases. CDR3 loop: CASSQPIGVNTGELFF. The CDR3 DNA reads TGTGCCAGCAGCCAACCCATTGGGGTGAACACCGGGGAGCTGTTTTTT.

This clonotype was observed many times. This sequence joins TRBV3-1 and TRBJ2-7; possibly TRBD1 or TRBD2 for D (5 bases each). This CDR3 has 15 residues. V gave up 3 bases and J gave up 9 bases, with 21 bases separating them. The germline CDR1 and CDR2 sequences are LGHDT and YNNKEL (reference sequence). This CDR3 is CASSQQLSVGVLQYF. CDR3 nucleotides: TGTGCCAGCAGCCAGCAGCTGAGCGTGGGGGTGTTGCAGTACTTC.

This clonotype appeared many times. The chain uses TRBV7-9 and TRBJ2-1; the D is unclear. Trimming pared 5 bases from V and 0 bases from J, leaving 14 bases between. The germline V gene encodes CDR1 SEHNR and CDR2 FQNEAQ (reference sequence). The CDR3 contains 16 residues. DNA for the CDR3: TGTGCCAGCAGCGTAGTTTTATTAAGCTCCTACAATGAGCAGTTCTTC. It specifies CASSVVLLSSYNEQFF.

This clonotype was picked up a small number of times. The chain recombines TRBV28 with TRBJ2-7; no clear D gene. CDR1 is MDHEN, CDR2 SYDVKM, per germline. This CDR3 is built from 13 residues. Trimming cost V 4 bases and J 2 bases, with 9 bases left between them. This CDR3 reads CASSSPPTYEQYV. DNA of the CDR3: TGTGCCAGCAGTTCCCCCCCCACCTACGAGCAGTACGTC.

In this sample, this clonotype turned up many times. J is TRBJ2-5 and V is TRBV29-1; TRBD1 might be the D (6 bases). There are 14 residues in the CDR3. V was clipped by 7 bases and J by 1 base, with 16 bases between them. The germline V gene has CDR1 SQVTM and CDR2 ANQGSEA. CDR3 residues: CSAGVTGIQETQYF. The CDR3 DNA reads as TGCAGCGCTGGGGTTACAGGGATCCAAGAGACCCAGTACTTC.

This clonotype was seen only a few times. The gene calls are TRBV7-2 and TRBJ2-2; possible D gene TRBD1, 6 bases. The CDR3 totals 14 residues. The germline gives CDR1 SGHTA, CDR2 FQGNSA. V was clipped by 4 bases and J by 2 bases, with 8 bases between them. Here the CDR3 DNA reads TGTGCCAGCAGCTCACAGGGTAACACCGGGGAGCTGTTTTTT. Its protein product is CASSSQGNTGELFF. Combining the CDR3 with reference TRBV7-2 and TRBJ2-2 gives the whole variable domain GAGVSQSPSNKVTEKGKDVELRCDPISGHTALYWYRQSLGQGLEFLIYFQGNSAPDKSGLPSDRFSAERTGGSVSTLTIQRTQQEDSAVYLCASSSQGNTGELFFGEGSRLTVL.

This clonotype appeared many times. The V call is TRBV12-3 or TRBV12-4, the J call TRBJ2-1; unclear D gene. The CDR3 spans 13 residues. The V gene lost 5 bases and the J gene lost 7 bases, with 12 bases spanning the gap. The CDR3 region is CASSPPLENEQFF. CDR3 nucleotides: TGTGCCAGCAGTCCCCCGTTGGAGAATGAGCAGTTCTTC.

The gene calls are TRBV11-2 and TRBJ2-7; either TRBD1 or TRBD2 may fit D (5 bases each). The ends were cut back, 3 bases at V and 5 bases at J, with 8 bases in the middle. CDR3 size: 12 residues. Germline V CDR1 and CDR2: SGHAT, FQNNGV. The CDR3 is CASSFGGHEQYF. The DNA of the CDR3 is TGTGCCAGCAGCTTTGGGGGACACGAGCAGTACTTC.

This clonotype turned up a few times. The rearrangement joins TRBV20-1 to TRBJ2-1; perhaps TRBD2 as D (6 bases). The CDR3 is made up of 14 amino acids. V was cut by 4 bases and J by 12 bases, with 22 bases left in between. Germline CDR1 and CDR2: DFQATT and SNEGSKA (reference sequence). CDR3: CSAMSGFKDRGQFF. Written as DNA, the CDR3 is TGCAGTGCTATGAGCGGGTTTAAAGATAGGGGGCAGTTCTTC.

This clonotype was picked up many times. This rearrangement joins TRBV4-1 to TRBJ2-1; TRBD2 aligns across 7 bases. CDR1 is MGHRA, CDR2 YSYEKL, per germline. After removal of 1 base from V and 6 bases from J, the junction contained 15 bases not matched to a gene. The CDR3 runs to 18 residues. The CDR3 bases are TGCGCCAGCAGCCAAGGGTCGAACGGGAGGAATTTACGCAATGAGCAGTTCTTC. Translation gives CASSQGSNGRNLRNEQFF.

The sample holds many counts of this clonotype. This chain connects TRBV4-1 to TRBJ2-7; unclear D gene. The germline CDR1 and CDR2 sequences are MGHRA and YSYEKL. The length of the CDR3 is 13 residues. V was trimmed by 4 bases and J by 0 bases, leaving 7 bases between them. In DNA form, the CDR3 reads TGCGCCAGCAGCCTGCAGGACTCCTACGAGCAGTACTTC. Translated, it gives CASSLQDSYEQYF.

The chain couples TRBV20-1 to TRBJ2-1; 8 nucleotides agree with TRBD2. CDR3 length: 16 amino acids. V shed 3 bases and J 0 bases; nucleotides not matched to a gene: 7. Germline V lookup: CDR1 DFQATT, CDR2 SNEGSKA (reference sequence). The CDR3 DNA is TGCAGTGCTAGCTTAATAGCGGGAAGCTCCTACAATGAGCAGTTCTTC. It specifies CSASLIAGSSYNEQFF.

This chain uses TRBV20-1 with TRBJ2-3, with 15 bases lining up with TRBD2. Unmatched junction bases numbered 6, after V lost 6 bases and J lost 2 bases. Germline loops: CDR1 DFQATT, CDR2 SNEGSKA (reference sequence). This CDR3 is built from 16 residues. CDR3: CSAHGTSGRTTDTQYF. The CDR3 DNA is TGCAGTGCCCACGGGACTAGCGGGAGGACCACAGATACGCAGTATTTT.

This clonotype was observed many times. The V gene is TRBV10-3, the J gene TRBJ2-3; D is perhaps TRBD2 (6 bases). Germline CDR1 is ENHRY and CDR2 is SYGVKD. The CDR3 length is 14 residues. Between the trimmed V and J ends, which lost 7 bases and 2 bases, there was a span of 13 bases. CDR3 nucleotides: TGTGCCATCAAACGGGGGTTAGACACAGATACGCAGTATTTT. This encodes CAIKRGLDTDTQYF.

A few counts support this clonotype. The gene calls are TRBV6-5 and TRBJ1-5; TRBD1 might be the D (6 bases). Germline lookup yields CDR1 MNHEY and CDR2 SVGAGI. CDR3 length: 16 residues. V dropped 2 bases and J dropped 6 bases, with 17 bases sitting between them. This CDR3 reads CASSYLFNRDTQPQHF. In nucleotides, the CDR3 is TGTGCCAGCAGTTACCTATTCAACAGGGATACTCAGCCCCAGCATTTT.

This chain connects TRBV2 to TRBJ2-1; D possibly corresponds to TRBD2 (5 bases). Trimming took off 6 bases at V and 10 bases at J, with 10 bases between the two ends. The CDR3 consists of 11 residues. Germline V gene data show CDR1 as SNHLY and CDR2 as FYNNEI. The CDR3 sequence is CASSGKREQFF. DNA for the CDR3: TGTGCCAGCAGCGGGAAGCGGGAGCAGTTCTTC.

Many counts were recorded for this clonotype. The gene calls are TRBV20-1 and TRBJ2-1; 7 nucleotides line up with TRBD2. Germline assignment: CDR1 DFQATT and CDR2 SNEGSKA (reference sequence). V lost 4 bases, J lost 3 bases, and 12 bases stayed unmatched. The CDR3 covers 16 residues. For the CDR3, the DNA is TGCAGTGCTACTCGGACTAGTCCGGGATTCTACAATGAGCAGTTCTTC. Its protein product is CSATRTSPGFYNEQFF.

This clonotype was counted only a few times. In DNA, the CDR3 is TGCGCCAGCCCCGGCGCCGGGGTAAAGACTGAAGCTTTCTTT. Amino acid sequence: CASPGAGVKTEAFF. The chain uses TRBV5-1 and TRBJ1-1; D unclear. The germline gives CDR1 SGHRS, CDR2 YFSETQ. This CDR3 has 14 amino acids. V was cut by 7 bases and J by 5 bases, with 18 bases left in between.

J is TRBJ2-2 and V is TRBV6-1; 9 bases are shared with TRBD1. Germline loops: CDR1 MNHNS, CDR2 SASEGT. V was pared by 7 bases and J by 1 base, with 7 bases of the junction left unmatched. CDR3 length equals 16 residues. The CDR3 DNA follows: TGTGCCAGCACCCCGGGACAGGGAGTGAACACCGGGGAGCTGTTTTTT. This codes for CASTPGQGVNTGELFF.

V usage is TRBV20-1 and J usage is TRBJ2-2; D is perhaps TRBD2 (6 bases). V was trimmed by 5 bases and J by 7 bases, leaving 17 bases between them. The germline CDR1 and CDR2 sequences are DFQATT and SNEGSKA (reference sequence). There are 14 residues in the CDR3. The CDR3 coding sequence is TGCAGTGCTGTTCATGGGGGGTCGATCGGGGAGCTGTTTTTT. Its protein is CSAVHGGSIGELFF.

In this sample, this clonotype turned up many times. The CDR3 loop is CASSLSQGRGYTF. The DNA for the CDR3 is TGTGCCAGCAGTTTGTCACAGGGGCGAGGCTACACCTTC. V usage is TRBV6-5 and J usage is TRBJ1-2; 7 bases align to TRBD1. CDR3 size: 13 residues. The V gene's germline CDR1 is MNHEY and CDR2 SVGAGI. V dropped 4 bases and J dropped 8; count of bases not matched to a gene: 7.

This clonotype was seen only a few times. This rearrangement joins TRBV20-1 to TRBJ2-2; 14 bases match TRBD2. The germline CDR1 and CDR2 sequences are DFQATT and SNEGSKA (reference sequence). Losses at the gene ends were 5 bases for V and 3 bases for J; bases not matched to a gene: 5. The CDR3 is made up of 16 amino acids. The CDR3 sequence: CSAPTSGGAHTGELFF. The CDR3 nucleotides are TGCAGTGCTCCGACTAGCGGGGGGGCCCACACCGGGGAGCTGTTTTTT.

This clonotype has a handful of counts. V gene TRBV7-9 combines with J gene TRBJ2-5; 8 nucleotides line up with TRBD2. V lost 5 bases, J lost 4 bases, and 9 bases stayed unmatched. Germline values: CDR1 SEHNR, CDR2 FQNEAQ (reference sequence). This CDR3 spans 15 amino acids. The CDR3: CASSDTPGGSETQYF. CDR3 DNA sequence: TGTGCCAGCAGCGACACGCCGGGAGGGTCAGAGACCCAGTACTTC.